Listed below are T cell receptor beta chains from one sample, sequenced in a study of T cell repertoires in cytomegalovirus infection. TCRdb recomputed calls from the reads with MiXCR, one row per CDR3 protein. The sample includes 170,000 or so distinct CDR3 sequences, 17% of them seen just once. The sequencing input was CD8+ T cells from PBMCs. These receptors originate from a human donor in good health (CMV status not recorded). Some clones in this sample may be carry-over from other donors' samples. Each CDR3 is given with its conserved first and last residue. Each record gives: J gene, clone size, D gene, V gene, CDR3 DNA, CDR3 protein. The D gene is left open where the match is weak. Clone size is shown for a subset of rows, as once, few, many or a class of expanded clone.

j_call: TRBJ2-7; clone_size: -; d_call: -; v_call: TRBV15; cdr3_nt: TGTGCCACCAGCAGAGTTGGAGAGGACGAGCAGTACTTC; cdr3_aa: CATSRVGEDEQYF
j_call: TRBJ2-1; clone_size: few; d_call: TRBD2; v_call: TRBV7-2; cdr3_nt: TGTGCCAGCAGTCCAGGACTAGCGGGGGGGGAGTGGTTCTTC; cdr3_aa: CASSPGLAGGEWFF
j_call: TRBJ2-1; clone_size: many; d_call: -; v_call: TRBV4-1; cdr3_nt: TGCGCCAGCAGCCAAGACAGCTACAATGAGCAGTTCTTC; cdr3_aa: CASSQDSYNEQFF
j_call: TRBJ1-2; clone_size: -; d_call: -; v_call: TRBV2; cdr3_nt: TGTGCCAGCAGTGAAAACGGCAACTATGGCTACACCTTC; cdr3_aa: CASSENGNYGYTF
j_call: TRBJ2-1; clone_size: -; d_call: -; v_call: TRBV29-1; cdr3_nt: TGCAGCGTGGCAGGGTTTTACAATGAGCAGTTCTTC; cdr3_aa: CSVAGFYNEQFF
j_call: TRBJ1-2; clone_size: -; d_call: TRBD1; v_call: TRBV30; cdr3_nt: TGTGCCTGGAGAGGGCAGGGGGATCCATTCGGCTACACCTTC; cdr3_aa: CAWRGQGDPFGYTF
j_call: TRBJ1-5; clone_size: -; d_call: -; v_call: TRBV7-6; cdr3_nt: TGTGCCAGCAGCTTAAGTAAGGGGGATTATAGCAATCAGCCCCAGCATTTT; cdr3_aa: CASSLSKGDYSNQPQHF
j_call: TRBJ2-7; clone_size: -; d_call: -; v_call: TRBV28; cdr3_nt: TGTGCCAGCAGTTTGGGGCAGACTTCCTACGAGCAGTACTTC; cdr3_aa: CASSLGQTSYEQYF
j_call: TRBJ2-3; clone_size: -; d_call: TRBD2; v_call: TRBV20-1; cdr3_nt: TGCAGTGCTTGGACTAGCGGGGGGGTTGTAGATACGCAGTATTTT; cdr3_aa: CSAWTSGGVVDTQYF
j_call: TRBJ2-2; clone_size: -; d_call: -; v_call: TRBV7-3; cdr3_nt: TGTGCCAGCACCCCCTTCGGCGGAGGGGAGCTGTTTTTT; cdr3_aa: CASTPFGGGELFF
j_call: TRBJ2-1; clone_size: few; d_call: TRBD2; v_call: TRBV28; cdr3_nt: TGTGCCAGCACCGCCCCCGGGACTAGCACCTACAATGAGCAGTTCTTC; cdr3_aa: CASTAPGTSTYNEQFF
j_call: TRBJ1-5; clone_size: few; d_call: -; v_call: TRBV5-6; cdr3_nt: TGTGCCAGCAGCTTTACAGGGAATCAGCCCCAGCATTTT; cdr3_aa: CASSFTGNQPQHF
j_call: TRBJ1-3; clone_size: many; d_call: -; v_call: TRBV28; cdr3_nt: TGTGCCAGCAGTCCCGTCAGTGACTCTGGAAACACCATATATTTT; cdr3_aa: CASSPVSDSGNTIYF
j_call: TRBJ1-5; clone_size: many; d_call: TRBD1; v_call: TRBV7-2; cdr3_nt: TGTGCCAGCAGCCTGAACCGGGACAGGGCGAATCAGCCCCAGCATTTT; cdr3_aa: CASSLNRDRANQPQHF
j_call: TRBJ2-1; clone_size: -; d_call: TRBD2; v_call: TRBV28; cdr3_nt: TGTGCCAGCAGTCCGCTAGCGGGGCGCTCCTACAATGAGCAGTTCTTC; cdr3_aa: CASSPLAGRSYNEQFF
j_call: TRBJ1-1; clone_size: -; d_call: -; v_call: TRBV12-3/TRBV12-4; cdr3_nt: TGTGCCAGAACTGAGAGCTGGACGAACACTGAAGCTTTCTTT; cdr3_aa: CARTESWTNTEAFF
j_call: TRBJ2-5; clone_size: -; d_call: TRBD2; v_call: TRBV12-3/TRBV12-4; cdr3_nt: TGTGCCAGCAGTTCCCTCTCCCGGACTAGCTGGACCCAGTACTTC; cdr3_aa: CASSSLSRTSWTQYF
j_call: TRBJ1-5; clone_size: many; d_call: -; v_call: TRBV10-3; cdr3_nt: TGTGCCATCAGTGAGCACGGGGTGGGCAATCAGCCCCAGCATTTT; cdr3_aa: CAISEHGVGNQPQHF
j_call: TRBJ2-7; clone_size: -; d_call: -; v_call: TRBV7-2; cdr3_nt: TGTGCCAGCAGCTTAGCTCAGACCTACGAGCAGTACTTC; cdr3_aa: CASSLAQTYEQYF
j_call: TRBJ2-1; clone_size: -; d_call: -; v_call: TRBV7-9; cdr3_nt: TGTGCCAGCAGCTTAGGGCTCCGAGGGGCTGAGCAGTTCTTC; cdr3_aa: CASSLGLRGAEQFF
j_call: TRBJ2-5; clone_size: few; d_call: -; v_call: TRBV28; cdr3_nt: TGTGCCAGCATCCCCGGAAAACAGGGTCAAGAGACCCAGTACTTC; cdr3_aa: CASIPGKQGQETQYF
j_call: TRBJ1-3; clone_size: -; d_call: -; v_call: TRBV9; cdr3_nt: TGTGCCAGCAGCGTAGATGAGGCGTTGGCTGGAAACACCATATATTTT; cdr3_aa: CASSVDEALAGNTIYF
j_call: TRBJ1-3; clone_size: few; d_call: -; v_call: TRBV7-9; cdr3_nt: TGTGCCAGCAGCCCGATGGGGGGGCGAGGAAACACCATATATTTT; cdr3_aa: CASSPMGGRGNTIYF
j_call: TRBJ1-1; clone_size: few; d_call: -; v_call: TRBV9; cdr3_nt: TGTGCCAGCAGCGCAACCATCGATATGGGGTATCCGAACACTGAAGCTTTCTTT; cdr3_aa: CASSATIDMGYPNTEAFF
j_call: TRBJ2-7; clone_size: -; d_call: -; v_call: TRBV27; cdr3_nt: TGTGCCAGCAGTCGTCCGAGGGGCGAGCAGTACTTC; cdr3_aa: CASSRPRGEQYF
j_call: TRBJ2-1; clone_size: -; d_call: -; v_call: TRBV18; cdr3_nt: TGTGCCAGCTCACCCGGGTATGAGCAGTTCTTC; cdr3_aa: CASSPGYEQFF
j_call: TRBJ2-1; clone_size: -; d_call: -; v_call: TRBV6-2/TRBV6-3; cdr3_nt: TGTGCCAGCAGTTACCTTGTCCACAATGAGCAGTTCTTC; cdr3_aa: CASSYLVHNEQFF
j_call: TRBJ1-5; clone_size: -; d_call: -; v_call: TRBV19; cdr3_nt: TGTGCCAGTAGTCCTCCGGGACATAGCAATCAGCCCCAGCATTTT; cdr3_aa: CASSPPGHSNQPQHF
j_call: TRBJ2-1; clone_size: few; d_call: TRBD2; v_call: TRBV20-1; cdr3_nt: TGCAGTGCTAGGACTAGCGGGTTGAGCTCCTACAATGAGCAGTTCTTC; cdr3_aa: CSARTSGLSSYNEQFF
j_call: TRBJ1-2; clone_size: few; d_call: -; v_call: TRBV6-2/TRBV6-3; cdr3_nt: TGTGCCAGCAGTTACGAGGCACTACACGGCTACACCTTC; cdr3_aa: CASSYEALHGYTF
j_call: TRBJ2-3; clone_size: -; d_call: TRBD1; v_call: TRBV12-3/TRBV12-4; cdr3_nt: TGTGCCAGCAGTCTTATACAGGGGGCCCCACCAGATACGCAGTATTTT; cdr3_aa: CASSLIQGAPPDTQYF
j_call: TRBJ1-4; clone_size: -; d_call: -; v_call: TRBV7-2; cdr3_nt: TGTGCCAGCAGCTTACGCAAGGGGATCACTAATGAAAAACTGTTTTTT; cdr3_aa: CASSLRKGITNEKLFF
j_call: TRBJ2-7; clone_size: -; d_call: -; v_call: TRBV7-9; cdr3_nt: TGTGCCAGCGCCCCCAGGGAGAGTGCCTACGAGCAGTACTTC; cdr3_aa: CASAPRESAYEQYF
j_call: TRBJ2-7; clone_size: few; d_call: -; v_call: TRBV15; cdr3_nt: TGTGCCACCAGCCTCACGGACGAGCAGTACTTC; cdr3_aa: CATSLTDEQYF
j_call: TRBJ1-1; clone_size: -; d_call: -; v_call: TRBV4-1; cdr3_nt: TGCGCCAGCAGCCACCCCCGGGACAATCCTAACACTGAAGCTTTCTTT; cdr3_aa: CASSHPRDNPNTEAFF
j_call: TRBJ2-1; clone_size: -; d_call: -; v_call: TRBV6-2/TRBV6-3; cdr3_nt: TGTGCCAGCAAAACGGGGGGCCTTATCCTTGAGCAGTTCTTC; cdr3_aa: CASKTGGLILEQFF
j_call: TRBJ2-3; clone_size: -; d_call: -; v_call: TRBV29-1; cdr3_nt: TGCAGCGTTTTGTGGAGCACAGATACGCAGTATTTT; cdr3_aa: CSVLWSTDTQYF
j_call: TRBJ2-4; clone_size: few; d_call: TRBD1; v_call: TRBV28; cdr3_nt: TGTGCCAGCAGTTTCCCAGGGGGAGCCAAAAACATTCAGTACTTC; cdr3_aa: CASSFPGGAKNIQYF
j_call: TRBJ2-1; clone_size: -; d_call: -; v_call: TRBV7-9; cdr3_nt: TGTGCCAGCAGCTTAGCCCAGGGCCTAACAGTAGAGCAGTTCTTC; cdr3_aa: CASSLAQGLTVEQFF
j_call: TRBJ2-7; clone_size: -; d_call: -; v_call: TRBV7-6; cdr3_nt: TGTGCCAGCAGGGGAGCTCCCTACGAGCAGTACTTC; cdr3_aa: CASRGAPYEQYF
j_call: TRBJ2-5; clone_size: few; d_call: -; v_call: TRBV6-5; cdr3_nt: TGTGCCAGCAGAGTAGAGACCTACCAAGAGACCCAGTACTTC; cdr3_aa: CASRVETYQETQYF
j_call: TRBJ2-1; clone_size: few; d_call: -; v_call: TRBV19; cdr3_nt: TGTGCCAGTAGTATTGGAGGGGGCTTGCTTTGGGAGCAGTTCTTC; cdr3_aa: CASSIGGGLLWEQFF
j_call: TRBJ2-3; clone_size: -; d_call: TRBD1; v_call: TRBV7-9; cdr3_nt: TGTGCCAGTCCCGGGACAGGGGGCACAGATACGCAGTATTTT; cdr3_aa: CASPGTGGTDTQYF
j_call: TRBJ2-5; clone_size: -; d_call: -; v_call: TRBV7-8; cdr3_nt: TGTGCCAGCAGCCGAAGTCAAGAGACCCAGTACTTC; cdr3_aa: CASSRSQETQYF
j_call: TRBJ2-1; clone_size: -; d_call: -; v_call: TRBV7-9; cdr3_nt: TGTGCCAGCAGCCCCCAAGGGGGAAGCTCCTACAATGAGCAGTTCTTC; cdr3_aa: CASSPQGGSSYNEQFF
j_call: TRBJ1-5; clone_size: -; d_call: -; v_call: TRBV5-6; cdr3_nt: TGTGCCAGCAGCTCGAGTAGCAATCAGCCCCAGCATTTT; cdr3_aa: CASSSSSNQPQHF
j_call: TRBJ1-2; clone_size: -; d_call: -; v_call: TRBV29-1; cdr3_nt: TGCAGCGTTGAGGCTTTGGGGAATGGCTACACCTTC; cdr3_aa: CSVEALGNGYTF
j_call: TRBJ2-1; clone_size: -; d_call: -; v_call: TRBV7-2; cdr3_nt: TGTGCCAGCAGCTTTGACCCCCTCAGGAGCTCCTACAATGAGCAGTTCTTC; cdr3_aa: CASSFDPLRSSYNEQFF
j_call: TRBJ1-2; clone_size: -; d_call: -; v_call: TRBV25-1; cdr3_nt: TGTGCCAGCAGTGAAATTGAGGATCAGGTTTTTGGCTACACCTTC; cdr3_aa: CASSEIEDQVFGYTF
j_call: TRBJ1-1; clone_size: few; d_call: -; v_call: TRBV7-6; cdr3_nt: TGTGCCAGCAGCAAGACTGGGGGGCACACTGAAGCTTTCTTT; cdr3_aa: CASSKTGGHTEAFF
j_call: TRBJ2-7; clone_size: -; d_call: TRBD2; v_call: TRBV29-1; cdr3_nt: TGCAGCGTTATTTTCTTAGCGGGGTCCTACGAGCAGTACTTC; cdr3_aa: CSVIFLAGSYEQYF
j_call: TRBJ2-1; clone_size: -; d_call: -; v_call: TRBV7-3; cdr3_nt: TGTGCCAGCAGCTGGGGTGCTTCCTACAATGAGCAGTTCTTC; cdr3_aa: CASSWGASYNEQFF
j_call: TRBJ1-5; clone_size: few; d_call: TRBD1; v_call: TRBV7-2; cdr3_nt: TGTGCCAGCAGCCCCCAGGGGGGGATTTATAGCAATCAGCCCCAGCATTTT; cdr3_aa: CASSPQGGIYSNQPQHF
j_call: TRBJ1-2; clone_size: many; d_call: -; v_call: TRBV7-8; cdr3_nt: TGTGCCAGCAGCCTGGGCGGCTCGCTCTATGGCTACACCTTC; cdr3_aa: CASSLGGSLYGYTF
j_call: TRBJ2-1; clone_size: -; d_call: -; v_call: TRBV11-2; cdr3_nt: TGTGCCAGCAGCTTAGAGCCGTGGGGGGGCGCGTACAATGAGCAGTTCTTC; cdr3_aa: CASSLEPWGGAYNEQFF
j_call: TRBJ1-2; clone_size: few; d_call: TRBD1; v_call: TRBV7-6; cdr3_nt: TGTGCCAGCAGCTTAGCTCGGGGACAGGGGCCGGATAACTATGGCTACACCTTC; cdr3_aa: CASSLARGQGPDNYGYTF
j_call: TRBJ2-1; clone_size: few; d_call: -; v_call: TRBV7-2; cdr3_nt: TGTACCAGCAGCTTAGTCGGCGCTGGGAGCGATGAGCAGTTCTTC; cdr3_aa: CTSSLVGAGSDEQFF
j_call: TRBJ2-3; clone_size: few; d_call: -; v_call: TRBV28; cdr3_nt: TGTGCCAGCAGTCATCCCTGGGGCACAGATACGCAGTATTTT; cdr3_aa: CASSHPWGTDTQYF
j_call: TRBJ2-7; clone_size: few; d_call: TRBD1; v_call: TRBV4-2; cdr3_nt: TGTGCCAGCAGCCCCATCCCTGACAGGGAAGGCGAGCAGTACTTC; cdr3_aa: CASSPIPDREGEQYF